This record concerns one TCR beta chain sequence. These data belong to a study of shared clonotypes between healthy human individuals. The overall study: The donor pool was made up of two women and three men aged 18 to 49.

Using immunoSEQ multiplex PCR, the repertoire was profiled, and TCRdb retains in-frame clones only, with some absent. The table includes under 600,000 clones, approximately 79% detected once. Every contributor of samples was a Caucasian grown-up residing in Nashville, Tennessee. Trimming stripped 1 base from V and 5 bases from J, with 12 bases between. The CDR3 consists of 14 residues. Germline CDR1 SGHTA, CDR2 FQGNSA. The sequence was obtained from a middle-aged woman in good health. Some clones in this sample may be carry-over from other donors' samples. The J gene is TRBJ2-7, the V gene TRBV7-2; D perhaps matches TRBD1 (5 bases). The material sequenced was PBMCs. CDR3 sequence (DNA): TGTGCCAGCAGCTTAGAGGCAGGGTCTAACGAGCAGTACTTC. Protein sequence: CASSLEAGSNEQYF.